This passage covers 22 T cell receptor beta chains from one sample sequenced in a study of CD8+ T cells in alopecia areata. In each case, RNA was isolated and then reverse transcribed into cDNA as the sequencing template. Only in-frame clones appear in the TCRdb table, and some are missing; sequencing was by immunoSEQ multiplex PCR. The sample lists over 250,000 clones, roughly 63% occurring once. Sample treatment: oral pan-JAK inhibitor, 5-10 mg twice daily. Material: CD4+ T cells sorted from blood, obtained around week 54, from a patient treated with tofacitinib. These receptors were collected from a human donor with alopecia areata.

This sequence joins TRBV19 and TRBJ1-1; TRBD1 might be the D (5 bases). The CDR3 extends over 15 amino acids. V lost 9 bases and J 1 base, leaving 18 bases between the germline ends. CDR1 is LNHDA and CDR2 is SQIVND in the germline V gene (reference sequence). The CDR3 bases are TGTGCCAGCGAAAAAGGTCGGGGGACGAACACTGAAGCTTTCTTT. Protein sequence: CASEKGRGTNTEAFF.

V and J are TRBV7-3 and TRBJ1-2; TRBD1 agrees at 9 bases. With V trimmed by 3 bases and J by 8 bases, 13 bases remained unmatched. The germline CDR1 and CDR2 sequences are SGHTA and FQGTGA. The CDR3 is 16 residues long. Written as DNA, the CDR3 is TGTGCCAGCAGCTTGACTCCGGGACAGGGCTTGGAAGGCTACACCTTC. It codes for CASSLTPGQGLEGYTF. Full variable domain (missing parts from reference TRBV7-3 and TRBJ1-2): GAGVSQTPSNKVTEKGKYVELRCDPISGHTALYWYRQSLGQGPEFLIYFQGTGAADDSGLPNDRFFAVRPEGSVSTLKIQRTERGDSAVYLCASSLTPGQGLEGYTFGSGTRLTVV.

This clone was observed a few times. The rearrangement uses TRBV29-1 and TRBJ1-4; D unresolved. CDR1 is SQVTM, CDR2 ANQGSEA, per germline. The CDR3 has 12 amino acids. Trimming removed 7 bases from V and 2 bases from J, with 8 bases in between. The CDR3 spells CSGRGTNEKLFF. The CDR3 coding sequence is TGCAGCGGTAGAGGCACTAATGAAAAACTGTTTTTT.

V and J are TRBV5-1 and TRBJ2-5; possibly TRBD1 for D (5 bases). V was cut by 5 bases and J by 5 bases, with 13 bases left in between. CDR3 length: 13 amino acids. Germline V gives CDR1 SGHRS, CDR2 YFSETQ. CDR3 in amino acids: CASRMGRSETQYF. The CDR3 DNA reads as TGCGCCAGCAGAATGGGGCGGAGTGAGACCCAGTACTTC.

V gene TRBV5-1 combines with J gene TRBJ2-5; possibly TRBD1 for D (5 bases). CDR3 length equals 12 residues. The germline CDR1 and CDR2 sequences are SGHRS and YFSETQ. Between the trimmed V and J ends, which lost 6 bases and 0 bases, there was a span of 6 bases. This CDR3 is CASNRNQETQYF. In nucleotides, the CDR3 is TGCGCCAGCAACAGGAACCAAGAGACCCAGTACTTC. The complete variable domain, with remaining parts taken from reference TRBV5-1 and TRBJ2-5, reads KAGVTQTPRYLIKTRGQQVTLSCSPISGHRSVSWYQQTPGQGLQFLFEYFSETQRNKGNFPGRFSGRQFSNSRSEMNVSTLELGDSALYLCASNRNQETQYFGPGTRLLVL.

The sample holds one count of this clone. This specimen includes other DNA sequences encoding the same CDR3. This rearrangement joins TRBV30 to TRBJ1-1; D gene unclear. The CDR3 length is 13 residues. V was trimmed by 0 bases and J by 1 base, leaving 6 bases between them. CDR1 and CDR2 from the germline V gene are GTSNPN and SVGIG (reference sequence). Written as DNA, the CDR3 is TGTGCCTGGAGTGTACAATGGAACACTGAAGCTTTCTTT. Translating it yields CAWSVQWNTEAFF.

V is TRBV5-4 and J is TRBJ1-1; TRBD1 is a possible D gene (5 bases). This CDR3 comprises 15 residues. Trimming pared 3 bases from V and 4 bases from J, leaving 16 bases between. Germline-derived CDR1 and CDR2 are SGHNT and YYREEE (reference sequence). CDR3 in amino acids: CASSSGTGRGTEAFF. The CDR3 DNA is TGTGCCAGCAGCTCGGGAACAGGTCGGGGCACTGAAGCTTTCTTT.

This clone has a handful of counts. This chain links TRBV7-3 with TRBJ2-2; no definite D call. V lost 2 bases to trimming and J lost 6 bases, with 13 bases between them. CDR1 is SGHTA and CDR2 is FQGTGA in the germline V gene. CDR3 length: 15 amino acids. CDR3 nucleotide sequence: TGTGCCAGCAGCTTAGTGGCGGCATCGGCCGGGGAGCTGTTTTTT. This gives the protein CASSLVAASAGELFF.

A remark on this clone: Other DNA sequences in the sample encode the same CDR3. The chain is built from TRBV2 and TRBJ2-1; D ambiguous. Trimming stripped 2 bases from V and 7 bases from J, with 9 bases between. CDR3 length: 13 residues. Germline CDR1 SNHLY, CDR2 FYNNEI. CDR3 DNA: TGTGCCAGCAGTGAACTGGTTTTGAATGAGCAGTTCTTC. Its translation: CASSELVLNEQFF.

The CDR3: CASSVDRRSSGNTIYF. CDR3 nucleotides: TGTGCCAGCAGTGTTGACAGGCGGAGCTCTGGAAACACCATATATTTT. The chain couples TRBV27 to TRBJ1-3; a possible D gene is TRBD1 (6 bases). Germline V gene data show CDR1 as MNHEY and CDR2 as SMNVEV (reference sequence). V was cut by 5 bases and J by 0 bases, with 14 bases left in between. The CDR3 spans 16 residues.

This rearrangement joins TRBV29-1 to TRBJ1-3; D remains ambiguous. Per the germline V gene, CDR1 is SQVTM and CDR2 is ANQGSEA. With 6 bases removed from V and 4 bases from J, the gap between germline ends came to 13 bases. The CDR3 is 13 amino acids. The CDR3 here is CSVQGSLGNTIYF. The CDR3 DNA reads TGCAGCGTGCAAGGATCTCTCGGAAACACCATATATTTT.

The chain carries TRBV6-5 and TRBJ2-1; TRBD1 aligns across 7 bases. The CDR3 length is 13 residues. The V gene end was trimmed by 2 bases and the J gene end by 9 bases; junction bases not matched to a gene: 4. Germline lookup yields CDR1 MNHEY and CDR2 SVGAGI. The CDR3 DNA reads TGTGCCAGCAGTTACAGGGGGCCCTTTGAGCAGTTCTTC. This codes for CASSYRGPFEQFF.

The chain joins TRBV30 to TRBJ2-1, with 7 bases lining up with TRBD2. CDR3 length: 15 amino acids. Germline CDR1 GTSNPN, CDR2 SVGIG (reference sequence). The V segment lost 1 base and the J segment 5 bases; nucleotides outside the gene matches: 8. The CDR3 here is CAWSGDYKSNNEQFF. The CDR3 DNA is TGTGCCTGGAGTGGGGACTATAAAAGCAACAATGAGCAGTTCTTC. The full variable domain, in which reference TRBV30 and TRBJ2-1 provide the parts outside the CDR3, is SQTIHQWPATLVQPVGSPLSLECTVEGTSNPNLYWYRQAAGRGLQLLFYSVGIGQISSEVPQNLSASRPQDRQFILSSKKLLLSDSGFYLCAWSGDYKSNNEQFFGPGTRLTVL.

V is TRBV5-1 and J is TRBJ2-1; weak D call: TRBD2 (6 bases). CDR3 size: 14 residues. The V end lost 6 bases, the J end lost 7 bases, and 17 bases lay between the germline ends. CDR1 and CDR2 from the germline V gene are SGHRS and YFSETQ. As DNA, the CDR3 is TGCGCCAGCAACGGGGGAGATCCTAGTAATGAGCAGTTCTTC. The encoded protein is CASNGGDPSNEQFF.

This clone was observed a handful of times. The rearrangement joins TRBV11-2 to TRBJ2-6; TRBD1 matches 9 bases. CDR3 length: 18 amino acids. Looked up from germline, CDR1 is SGHAT and CDR2 is FQNNGV. V lost 0 bases, J lost 3 bases, and 6 bases stayed unmatched. CDR3 sequence: CASSLEGQGRFGANVLTF. In DNA, the CDR3 is TGTGCCAGCAGCTTAGAGGGACAGGGCCGTTTTGGGGCCAACGTCCTGACTTTC.

The V and J genes are TRBV5-1 and TRBJ2-7; the D gene could be TRBD1 or TRBD2 (5 bases each). The CDR3 length is 15 residues. The germline V gene encodes CDR1 SGHRS and CDR2 YFSETQ. V was pared by 0 bases and J by 0 bases, with 10 bases between. CDR3 coding DNA: TGCGCCAGCAGCTTGGGGGACGGAACCTCCTACGAGCAGTACTTC. It is translated as CASSLGDGTSYEQYF.

The rearrangement links TRBV20-1 to TRBJ2-3, with D unclear. The CDR3 is 11 amino acids. CDR1 is DFQATT, CDR2 SNEGSKA, per germline (reference sequence). V was shortened by 0 bases and J by 9 bases, with 7 bases between the two germline ends. The CDR3: CSARDPTTQYF. The CDR3 region has the DNA TGCAGTGCTAGAGATCCAACGACGCAGTATTTT.

This chain connects TRBV10-3 to TRBJ1-4; D unclear. V lost 3 bases and J lost 8, with 4 bases in between. The CDR3 spans 11 residues. The germline V gene encodes CDR1 ENHRY and CDR2 SYGVKD. CDR3 sequence (DNA): TGTGCCATCAGTGATAGAGAAAAACTGTTTTTT. This translates into CAISDREKLFF.

The chain has TRBV29-1 and TRBJ2-3; D possibly uses TRBD1 or TRBD2 (5 bases each). Germline CDR1 and CDR2: SQVTM and ANQGSEA. V lost 6 bases to trimming and J lost 2 bases, with 12 bases between them. CDR3 size: 13 residues. The CDR3 DNA reads TGCAGCGTGGGACGATGGGACACAGATACGCAGTATTTT. Translated, it gives CSVGRWDTDTQYF.

This clone was picked up a small number of times. The chain employs TRBV30 and TRBJ1-1, with TRBD1 as a possible D gene (5 bases). Per germline, CDR1 GTSNPN and CDR2 SVGIG (reference sequence). V gave up 2 bases and J gave up 5 bases, with 9 bases separating them. The length of the CDR3 is 12 residues. The CDR3 DNA reads as TGTGCCTGGAGTCTTTGGGGGACTGAAGCTTTCTTT. This encodes CAWSLWGTEAFF.

The rearrangement uses TRBV7-2 and TRBJ1-2, with 7 bases aligning to TRBD1. The V segment lost 4 bases and the J segment 8 bases; nucleotides outside the gene matches: 7. The CDR3 has 13 residues. CDR1 is SGHTA, CDR2 FQGNSA, per germline. For the CDR3, the DNA is TGTGCCAGCAGCTACGACAGGGTTGGAGGCTACACCTTC. This encodes CASSYDRVGGYTF.

The chain joins TRBV29-1 to TRBJ2-5; D may be TRBD1 or TRBD2 (6 bases each). The germline V and J ends were trimmed by 3 bases and 5 bases, with 25 bases remaining between them. CDR1 and CDR2 (germline): SQVTM, ANQGSEA. This CDR3 spans 17 amino acids. The CDR3 DNA sequence: TGCAGCGTTGAGTCTCCCGGGGGCAGGGCGGGTTCGGAGACCCAGTACTTC. It is translated as CSVESPGGRAGSETQYF.